This T cell receptor (beta chain) was sequenced in a study of patients and donors after allogeneic stem cell transplantation. TCRdb reanalysed the RT-PCR reads using MiXCR and keeps one entry per CDR3 protein. The sample holds roughly 880,000 distinct CDR3 sequences; approximately 19% are singletons and the top ten take around 6%. V lost 0 bases, J lost 9 bases, and 19 bases lay in between. Germline V lookup: CDR1 SGHKS, CDR2 YYEKEE (reference sequence). This CDR3 is 17 amino acids long. The sequenced material came from blood, either unsorted or a sorted T cell fraction (not recorded which). This sequence originates from a human donor who was either an allogeneic HSCT recipient or a stem cell or donor lymphocyte infusion donor (not recorded which). It is not recorded whose cells these are; they may come from a transplant donor. This chain joins TRBV5-5 and TRBJ1-6; TRBD1 might be the D (6 bases). The CDR3 DNA reads TGTGCCAGCAGCTTGGACGGGGGGCCCACCTGGCCTTCACCCCTCCACTTT. Residues: CASSLDGGPTWPSPLHF. Full variable domain (remainder filled in from reference TRBV5-5 and TRBJ1-6): DAGVTQSPTHLIKTRGQQVTLRCSPISGHKSVSWYQQVLGQGPQFIFQYYEKEERGRGNFPDRFSARQFPNYSSELNVNALLLGDSALYLCASSLDGGPTWPSPLHFGNGTRLTVT.